This passage covers 24 T cell receptor beta chains from one sample sequenced in a study of cytomegalovirus exposure and HLA in healthy donors. With 60 Vbeta and 13 Jbeta primers, the PCR was carried out. Using immunoSEQ multiplex PCR, the repertoire was profiled, and TCRdb retains in-frame clones only, with some absent. The repertoire holds some 65,000 clones, with approximately 75% as singletons. Specimen: PBMCs. These receptor sequences come from a man aged 50 to 60 in good health and CMV-seropositive.

Turning to this clone: The conserved phenylalanine or tryptophan is not found at the CDR3 terminus, so this likely reflects a read error. V usage is TRBV30 and J usage is TRBJ2-7; D gene ambiguous. There are 13 residues in the CDR3. The V gene lost 1 base and the J gene lost 2 bases, with 9 bases spanning the gap. In germline, CDR1 is GTSNPN, CDR2 SVGIG (reference sequence). CDR3 sequence (DNA): TGTGCCTGGAGTGCAACGGCGGCCTACGAGCAGTACCTC. Its protein is CAWSATAAYEQYL.

This clone came up a few times. The rearrangement links TRBV14 to TRBJ2-3, with a weak D call TRBD2 (5 bases). Trimming pared 1 base from V and 4 bases from J, leaving 15 bases between. There are 16 residues in the CDR3. Germline loops: CDR1 SGHDN, CDR2 FVKESK. The CDR3 protein is CASSQGRGRTADTQYF. DNA of the CDR3: TGTGCCAGCAGCCAAGGACGGGGTAGGACGGCAGATACGCAGTATTTT. Together with reference TRBV14 and TRBJ2-3, the CDR3 gives the full variable domain: EAGVTQFPSHSVIEKGQTVTLRCDPISGHDNLYWYRRVMGKEIKFLLHFVKESKQDESGMPNNRFLAERTGGTYSTLKVQPAELEDSGVYFCASSQGRGRTADTQYFGPGTRLTVL.

In its sample, this clone was seen a few times. The chain combines TRBV19 with TRBJ1-1; the match to TRBD1 covers 8 bases. Germline V CDR1 and CDR2: LNHDA, SQIVND (reference sequence). This CDR3 contains 16 residues. V was clipped by 5 bases and J by 3 bases; unmatched bases: 11. CDR3 bases: TGTGCCAGTAGTGCCGAGATGATGACAGGGGACACTGAAGCTTTCTTT. As protein: CASSAEMMTGDTEAFF.

This clone was observed once. V and J are TRBV7-2 and TRBJ1-1; 8 bases agree with TRBD1. The CDR3 has 16 amino acids. The germline V gene encodes CDR1 SGHTA and CDR2 FQGNSA. With 1 base clipped from V and 0 bases from J, the junction kept 4 bases outside the gene matches. The CDR3 loop is CASSLGGTGLNTEAFF. The CDR3 DNA is TGTGCCAGCAGCTTAGGGGGGACAGGCCTGAACACTGAAGCTTTCTTT.

V gene TRBV5-4 combines with J gene TRBJ2-3; 15 bases are shared with TRBD2. This CDR3 has 18 residues. Germline V gene data show CDR1 as SGHNT and CDR2 as YYREEE (reference sequence). Trimming removed 3 bases from V and 2 bases from J; junction bases left unmatched: 7. CDR3 in DNA: TGTGCCAGCAGCTCGGGGACTAGCGGGAGGTTTTCCACAGATACGCAGTATTTT. Translation: CASSSGTSGRFSTDTQYF.

The chain uses TRBV4-1 and TRBJ2-5; 7 nucleotides align to TRBD1. This CDR3 has 16 residues. Germline V lookup: CDR1 MGHRA, CDR2 YSYEKL. V shed 4 bases and J 5 bases; nucleotides not matched to a gene: 13. The CDR3 DNA reads as TGCGCCAGCAGCCCCCGTGGCCGTCAAGGGGGCGAGACCCAGTACTTC. Its protein is CASSPRGRQGGETQYF.

This chain joins TRBV6-1 and TRBJ2-5; TRBD2 agrees at 11 bases. Germline lookup yields CDR1 MNHNS and CDR2 SASEGT. The CDR3 loop spans 14 amino acids. The V gene end was trimmed by 8 bases and the J gene end by 7 bases; junction bases not matched to a gene: 9. Here the CDR3 reads CASASGRWWVTQYF. CDR3 in DNA: TGTGCCAGCGCTAGCGGGAGGTGGTGGGTGACCCAGTACTTC.

The chain couples TRBV27 to TRBJ1-5; 7 nucleotides align to TRBD1. The CDR3 has 19 amino acids. Germline CDR1 is MNHEY and CDR2 is SMNVEV (reference sequence). V was clipped by 8 bases and J by 0 bases; unmatched bases: 19. The CDR3 is CASPPGGGGAGNSNQPQHF. The DNA for the CDR3 is TGTGCCAGCCCGCCGGGCGGAGGGGGCGCGGGTAATAGCAATCAGCCCCAGCATTTT.

This clone was counted only a few times. The CDR3 protein is CASRSTQGSTDTQYF. The CDR3 bases are TGCGCCAGCAGGTCGACACAGGGGAGCACAGATACGCAGTATTTT. The chain has TRBV5-1 and TRBJ2-3; 7 bases align to TRBD1. The germline V gene has CDR1 SGHRS and CDR2 YFSETQ. The CDR3 is made up of 15 amino acids. The V and J ends lost 5 bases and 0 bases, in that order; junction bases with no gene match: 6.

J is TRBJ2-5 and V is TRBV5-1, with a possible D match to TRBD2 (6 bases). The V and J ends lost 0 bases and 4 bases respectively, with 7 bases between them. Germline V gene sequence: CDR1 SGHRS, CDR2 YFSETQ. The CDR3 has 13 amino acids. Here the CDR3 DNA reads TGCGCCAGCAGCTTGGGGGGAGGAGAGACCCAGTACTTC. Protein product: CASSLGGGETQYF.

The chain links TRBV2 to TRBJ1-5, with 7 bases aligning to TRBD1. CDR3 length equals 15 residues. From germline, CDR1 is SNHLY and CDR2 FYNNEI. V trimming: 5 bases; J trimming: 3 bases; junction bases outside the gene matches: 7. The CDR3 loop is CASSRDSTINQPQHF. As DNA, the CDR3 is TGTGCCAGCAGTCGGGACAGCACTATCAATCAGCCCCAGCATTTT.

This clone was found once. The rearrangement joins TRBV11-2 to TRBJ1-1; D may be TRBD1 (5 bases). The CDR3 totals 11 residues. Germline CDR1 SGHAT, CDR2 FQNNGV. Trimming took off 7 bases at V and 5 bases at J, with 8 bases between the two ends. The CDR3 sequence: CASTRQTEAFF. The CDR3, as DNA: TGTGCCAGCACCCGACAGACTGAAGCTTTCTTT.

The rearrangement joins TRBV10-3 to TRBJ1-2, with TRBD1 as a possible D gene (5 bases). Trimming left V 6 bases short and J 8 bases short, with 19 bases between. This CDR3 has 14 residues. Per germline, CDR1 ENHRY and CDR2 SYGVKD. The CDR3 loop is CAISRASTGEGYTF. The CDR3 coding sequence is TGTGCCATCAGCCGAGCTAGCACGGGGGAGGGCTACACCTTC.

This chain links TRBV9 with TRBJ2-3; a possible D gene is TRBD2 (6 bases). Germline CDR1 reads SGDLS; CDR2 reads YYNGEE. Trimming took off 4 bases at V and 5 bases at J, with 20 bases between the two ends. This CDR3 contains 16 residues. CDR3 residues: CASSTLAVPKGDTQYF. Here the CDR3 DNA reads TGTGCCAGCAGCACCTTAGCGGTCCCAAAGGGAGATACGCAGTATTTT.

CDR3 bases: TGTGCCAGCTCCGTGGCGGATCCCTACGAGCAGTACTTC. Translation: CASSVADPYEQYF. The V call is TRBV18, the J call TRBJ2-7, with D unclear. CDR3 length equals 13 residues. Trimming pared 6 bases from V and 2 bases from J, leaving 11 bases between. Germline assignment: CDR1 KGHSH and CDR2 LQKENI.

In nucleotides, the CDR3 is TGTGCCAGCAGCTTAGCTGGCCTGACGGGGACCCAGTACTTC. Amino acids: CASSLAGLTGTQYF. The J gene is TRBJ2-5, the V gene TRBV7-6; no clear D gene. The CDR3 is 14 amino acids. V was clipped by 0 bases and J by 7 bases, with 12 bases between them. Per germline, CDR1 SGHVS and CDR2 FNYEAQ.

The V call is TRBV2, the J call TRBJ2-6; D not certain. V was shortened by 3 bases and J by 1 base, with 7 bases between the two germline ends. CDR1 and CDR2 (germline): SNHLY, FYNNEI. The CDR3 loop spans 15 amino acids. This CDR3 reads CASSDWQSGANVLTF. The CDR3, as DNA: TGTGCCAGCAGTGATTGGCAGTCTGGGGCCAACGTCCTGACTTTC.

The rearrangement links TRBV30 to TRBJ2-3; D is unresolved. The CDR3 is made up of 14 amino acids. The germline gives CDR1 GTSNPN, CDR2 SVGIG (reference sequence). V was shortened by 0 bases and J by 4 bases, with 11 bases between the two germline ends. Here the CDR3 reads CAWSVSSSADTQYF. The CDR3 bases are TGTGCCTGGAGTGTATCTTCGTCAGCAGATACGCAGTATTTT.

V usage is TRBV7-9 and J usage is TRBJ2-5, with a possible D match to TRBD2 (5 bases). Germline CDR1 is SEHNR and CDR2 is FQNEAQ (reference sequence). V was shortened by 8 bases and J by 5 bases, with 6 bases between the two germline ends. The CDR3 loop spans 10 amino acids. CDR3 bases: TGTGCCAGCGCGGGTGAGACCCAGTACTTC. Translated: CASAGETQYF.

This chain uses TRBV7-2 with TRBJ1-2; 7 positions match TRBD1. CDR1 SGHTA and CDR2 FQGNSA come from the germline V gene. Losses at the gene ends were 5 bases for V and 8 bases for J; bases not matched to a gene: 11. The CDR3 runs 14 residues. The CDR3, as DNA: TGTGCCAGCAGCCAGCCCAGGGGGGAGAACGGCTACACCTTC. This gives the protein CASSQPRGENGYTF.

V and J are TRBV2 and TRBJ1-1; 9 bases fit TRBD1. Unmatched junction bases numbered 4, after V lost 5 bases and J lost 6 bases. The germline gives CDR1 SNHLY, CDR2 FYNNEI. CDR3 length: 13 amino acids. The DNA for the CDR3 is TGTGCCAGCAGTAGGGGACAGGGAGCTGAAGCTTTCTTT. It encodes CASSRGQGAEAFF.

The chain joins TRBV4-2 to TRBJ2-7; 9 nucleotides align to TRBD2. Per the germline V gene, CDR1 is LGHNA and CDR2 is YNFKEQ. V shed 1 base and J 0 bases; nucleotides not matched to a gene: 4. The CDR3 is 16 residues long. Here the CDR3 DNA reads TGTGCCAGCAGCCAAGGAGGTAGCGGGGGCTCCTACGAGCAGTACTTC. Its translation is CASSQGGSGGSYEQYF.

The chain combines TRBV6-1 with TRBJ1-6; TRBD1 matches 9 bases. The CDR3 sequence is 16 residues long. With V trimmed by 0 bases and J by 9 bases, 6 bases remained unmatched. In germline, CDR1 is MNHNS, CDR2 SASEGT. The CDR3 sequence is CASSEAGTGLPSPLHF. CDR3 bases: TGTGCCAGCAGTGAAGCGGGGACAGGGCTGCCTTCACCCCTCCACTTT.

The chain has TRBV29-1 and TRBJ1-2, with 8 nucleotides matching TRBD1. This CDR3 comprises 13 residues. The V segment lost 4 bases and the J segment 6 bases; nucleotides outside the gene matches: 7. Germline-derived CDR1 and CDR2 are SQVTM and ANQGSEA. This chain's CDR3 is CSVAQGAMDGYTF. The CDR3 DNA follows: TGCAGCGTTGCCCAGGGGGCTATGGATGGCTACACCTTC.